Detailed here is one T cell receptor (beta chain). Which antigen it targets is not known. Base qualities are not recorded, but no much larger clone differs from it by a single base. The source of the sample is a study of CD8 T cells in ankylosing spondylitis (TCRdb year 2017). A note on the overall study: T cell receptor beta repertoires were profiled in healthy donors and ankylosing spondylitis patients so that disease-linked TCR variants could be found. The full study cohort comprised about 24 ankylosing spondylitis patients and around 100 healthy donors. Peripheral blood samples were taken, and synovial fluid was additionally collected from ankylosing spondylitis patients.

Summary of the overall study and its limitations: Some TCR beta motif variants had previously been reported in synovial fluid and blood of reactive arthritis patients, which suggested common disease-initiation mechanisms. Significant enrichment of the disease-linked clones was reported in matched synovial fluid samples from ankylosing spondylitis patients. A TCR beta motif of fewer than 10 highly homologous amino acid variants appeared characteristic of blood from ankylosing spondylitis patients. A CD8+ phenotype was shown by the disease-linked clones, which were found at relatively low frequencies in peripheral blood.

Sequencing took place on an Illumina HiSeq 2500. Quantitative 5'-RACE with molecular barcodes was used to prepare TCR beta libraries. The original methods were these. To identify disease-linked TCR variants, a new computational method was used, one built on a probabilistic model of VDJ rearrangement. The public reads were quality trimmed at Q25 with fastp and then assembled into clones with MiXCR by TCRdb, keeping productive beta chains. For every CDR3 protein sequence, its rows merge into one entry that carries the most common genes and DNA. These V and J calls are TCRdb output, not the study's own analysis. This sample holds roughly 150,000 distinct CDR3 sequences; roughly 10% were observed only once. The top ten clones comprise less than 15% of the sample. Sequencing used blood, either unsorted or a sorted T cell fraction (not recorded which). The origin of this receptor is a female donor with ankylosing spondylitis or in good health (not recorded which).

The CDR3 amino acid sequence is: CASSSPLGTSVYNEQFF. DNA sequence: TGCGCCAGCAGCTCGCCTCTCGGGACTAGCGTTTACAATGAGCAGTTCTTC. The V gene is TRBV5-1 and the J gene is TRBJ2-1; 10 middle bases align to TRBD2. The CDR3 numbers 17 residues from cysteine through phenylalanine. Here the CDR3 DNA is all that survives: 51 bases in frame from base 1. Sequences SGHRS (CDR1) and YFSETQ (CDR2) are obtained from the germline V gene. V lost 3 bases and J lost 4 bases, and the count of bases not matched to a germline gene is 10.